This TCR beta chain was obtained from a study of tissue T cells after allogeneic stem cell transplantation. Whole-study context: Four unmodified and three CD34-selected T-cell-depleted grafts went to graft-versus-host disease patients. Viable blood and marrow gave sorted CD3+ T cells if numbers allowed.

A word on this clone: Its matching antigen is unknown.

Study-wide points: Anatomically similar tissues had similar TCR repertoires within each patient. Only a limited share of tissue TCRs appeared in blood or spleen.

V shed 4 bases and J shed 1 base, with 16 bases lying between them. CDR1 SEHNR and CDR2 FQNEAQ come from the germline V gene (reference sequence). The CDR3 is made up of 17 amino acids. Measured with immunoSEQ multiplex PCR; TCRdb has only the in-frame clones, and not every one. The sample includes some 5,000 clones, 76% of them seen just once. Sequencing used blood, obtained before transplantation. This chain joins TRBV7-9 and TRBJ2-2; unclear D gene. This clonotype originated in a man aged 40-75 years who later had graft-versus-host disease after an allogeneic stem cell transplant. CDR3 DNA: TGTGCCAGCAGCTCCCGTGCCCTGTCAGGGAACACCGGGGAGCTGTTTTTT. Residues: CASSSRALSGNTGELFF.